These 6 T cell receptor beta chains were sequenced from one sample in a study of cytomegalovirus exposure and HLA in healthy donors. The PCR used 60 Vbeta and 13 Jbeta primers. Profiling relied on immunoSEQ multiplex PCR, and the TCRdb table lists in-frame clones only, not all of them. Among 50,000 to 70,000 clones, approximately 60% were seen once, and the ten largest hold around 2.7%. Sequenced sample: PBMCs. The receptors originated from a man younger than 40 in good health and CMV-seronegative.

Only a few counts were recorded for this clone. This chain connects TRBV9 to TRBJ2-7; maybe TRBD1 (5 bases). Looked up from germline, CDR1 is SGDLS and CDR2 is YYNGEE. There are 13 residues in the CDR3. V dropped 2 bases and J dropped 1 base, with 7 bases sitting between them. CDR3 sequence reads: CASSVSGSYEQYF. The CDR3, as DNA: TGTGCCAGCAGCGTCTCAGGGTCCTACGAGCAGTACTTC.

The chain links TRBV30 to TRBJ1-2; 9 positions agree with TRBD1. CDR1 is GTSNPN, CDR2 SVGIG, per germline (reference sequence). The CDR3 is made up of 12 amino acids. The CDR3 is CARDRVMGGYTF. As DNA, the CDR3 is TGTGCGAGGGACAGGGTGATGGGTGGCTACACCTTC.

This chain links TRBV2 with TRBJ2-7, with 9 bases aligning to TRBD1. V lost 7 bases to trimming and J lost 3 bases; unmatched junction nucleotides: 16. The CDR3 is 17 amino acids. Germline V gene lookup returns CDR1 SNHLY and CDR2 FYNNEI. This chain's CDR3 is CASTDKSVADRGYEQYF. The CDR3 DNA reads TGTGCCAGCACCGATAAATCCGTCGCGGACAGGGGCTACGAGCAGTACTTC.

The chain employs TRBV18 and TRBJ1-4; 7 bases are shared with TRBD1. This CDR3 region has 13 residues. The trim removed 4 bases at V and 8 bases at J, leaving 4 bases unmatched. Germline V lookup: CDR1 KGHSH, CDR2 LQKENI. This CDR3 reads CASSLGQEEKLFF. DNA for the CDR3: TGTGCCAGCTCACTAGGACAGGAGGAAAAACTGTTTTTT.

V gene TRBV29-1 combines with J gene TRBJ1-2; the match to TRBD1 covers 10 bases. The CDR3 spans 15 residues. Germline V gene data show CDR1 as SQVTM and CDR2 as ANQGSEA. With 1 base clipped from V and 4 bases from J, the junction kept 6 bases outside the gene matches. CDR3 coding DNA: TGCAGCGTTGAAGGGGGGGACAGGGGTCTCTATGGCTACACCTTC. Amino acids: CSVEGGDRGLYGYTF.

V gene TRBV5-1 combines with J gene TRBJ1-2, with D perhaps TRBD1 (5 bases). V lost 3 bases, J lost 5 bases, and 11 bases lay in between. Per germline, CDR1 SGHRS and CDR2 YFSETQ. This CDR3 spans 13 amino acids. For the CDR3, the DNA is TGCGCCAGCAGCTACGGGACTTCTTATGGCTACACCTTC. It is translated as CASSYGTSYGYTF.